The present T cell receptor (beta chain) was sequenced within a study of blood T cells in healthy people across ages. A second PCR of 7 to 11 cycles used a sample-barcoded 5' primer and a J-beta primer mix. Tagging of each cDNA molecule was performed by a template-switch adaptor with 12 random nucleotides. Each CDR3 protein is one row after TCRdb ran MiXCR on the 5' RACE reads. Among hundreds of thousands of distinct CDR3 sequences listed, roughly three fifths were seen once. This receptor was obtained from a middle-aged man in good health. The sequenced sample was blood.

The chain's CDR3 is CSAVPPGARTDTQYF. CDR3 coding DNA: TGCAGTGCCGTACCCCCGGGGGCTCGTACAGATACGCAGTATTTT. The gene calls are TRBV20-1 and TRBJ2-3, with D perhaps given as TRBD1 or TRBD2 (6 bases each). Germline V gene sequence: CDR1 DFQATT, CDR2 SNEGSKA (reference sequence). This CDR3 is 15 amino acids long. Between the trimmed V and J ends, which lost 6 bases and 3 bases, there was a span of 19 bases.